This TCR beta chain is from a study of cytomegalovirus exposure and HLA in healthy donors. Study-level points and caveats: Subsequent analysis of the 120 or so validation repertoires found a tendency for first-cohort TCR clusters to co-occur. Most TCR sequences were seen very rarely across donors, but some public TCRs occurred in many.

Sequencing used immunoSEQ multiplex PCR; TCRdb keeps in-frame clones, though not all of them. This sample has fewer than 100,000 clones, with around 94% found just once. The count of this clone is one. Its antigen is unidentified. These donors were members of the roughly 110-subject validation cohort, a group separate from the roughly 670-subject first cohort. The CDR3 consists of 16 residues. V lost 4 bases to trimming and J lost 5 bases; unmatched junction nucleotides: 7. Per germline, CDR1 SGHNT and CDR2 YYREEE (reference sequence). This sequence joins TRBV5-4 and TRBJ1-6, with TRBD1 identical over 9 bases. Sequenced: PBMCs. This TCR derives from a woman between 18 and 30 years old in good health and CMV-seronegative. CDR3 loop: CASSGGGTGNNSPLHF. As DNA, the CDR3 is TGTGCCAGCAGCGGGGGGGGGACAGGGAATAATTCACCCCTCCACTTT.